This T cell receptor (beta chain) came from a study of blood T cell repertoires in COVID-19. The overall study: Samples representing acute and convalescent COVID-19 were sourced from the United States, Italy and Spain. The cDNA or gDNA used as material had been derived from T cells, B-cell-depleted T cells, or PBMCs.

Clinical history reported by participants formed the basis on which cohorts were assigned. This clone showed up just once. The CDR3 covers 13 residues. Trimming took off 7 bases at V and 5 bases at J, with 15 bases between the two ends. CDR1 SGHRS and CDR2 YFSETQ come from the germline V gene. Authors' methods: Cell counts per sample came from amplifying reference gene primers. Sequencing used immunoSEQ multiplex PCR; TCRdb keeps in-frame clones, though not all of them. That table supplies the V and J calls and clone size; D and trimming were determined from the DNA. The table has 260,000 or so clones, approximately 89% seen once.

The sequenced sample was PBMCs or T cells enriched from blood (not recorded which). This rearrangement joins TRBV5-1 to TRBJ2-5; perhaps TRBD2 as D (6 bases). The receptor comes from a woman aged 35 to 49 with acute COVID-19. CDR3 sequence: CASRRAEMETQYF. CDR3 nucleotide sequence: TGCGCCAGCCGGAGGGCCGAGATGGAGACCCAGTACTTC.